This paragraph reports one TCR beta chain. Original processing notes: Quantification of nucleated cells was approximated via reference gene primer amplification. Only in-frame clones appear in the TCRdb table, and some are missing; sequencing was by immunoSEQ multiplex PCR. For V, J and clone size, that table is used; D and trimming come from the DNA. The table records approximately 270,000 clones, 85% to 95% of them present only once. Participants were aged about 18 to 89 years from about 25 US areas. Cohorts were assigned according to the clinical history that participants reported. This sample is part of a study of blood T cell repertoires in COVID-19. Study background: PBMCs, B-cell-depleted T cells, or T cells were the source of the cDNA or gDNA that made up the material.

This receptor was obtained from a middle-aged man who had been exposed to COVID-19. Source material: PBMCs or T cells enriched from blood (not recorded which).

CDR3 nucleotides: TGTGCCAGCAGTCACAGGAATTCAGGGACCGGGGAGCTGTTTTTT. Its protein product is CASSHRNSGTGELFF. The chain combines TRBV3-1 (or the pseudogene TRBV3-2) with TRBJ2-2; maybe TRBD1 (5 bases). The germline V gene encodes CDR1 LGHDT and CDR2 YNNKEL (reference sequence). Trimming removed 6 bases at V and 5 bases at J, with 16 bases between. This CDR3 is built from 15 residues.